This passage covers 25 T cell receptor beta chains from one sample sequenced in a study of T cells in localized non-small cell lung cancer. Produced via immunoSEQ multiplex PCR; TCRdb's table is partial and in-frame only. The table includes 50,000 to 75,000 clones, roughly nine tenths detected once. This specimen consisted of peripheral blood, obtained before any cancer treatment. These receptors all come from a man between 40 and 70 years old with stage I lung adenocarcinoma.

The chain uses TRBV5-6 and TRBJ1-1; a weak D match, TRBD1 (5 bases). The V end lost 6 bases, the J end lost 1 base, and 16 bases lay between the germline ends. The CDR3 loop spans 15 amino acids. The germline V gene has CDR1 SGHDT and CDR2 YYEEEE. CDR3 region: CASTPRAGGNTEAFF. The CDR3, as DNA: TGTGCCAGCACCCCAAGGGCGGGGGGGAACACTGAAGCTTTCTTT.

The rearrangement joins TRBV11-3 to TRBJ1-6; 8 nucleotides match TRBD1. This CDR3 contains 14 residues. CDR1 and CDR2 from the germline V gene are SGHNT and YENEEA. V lost 3 bases and J lost 10; bases outside the gene matches: 5. CDR3 in DNA: TGTGCCAGCAGCTTGGGACAGGCGAACTCACCCCTCCACTTT. It codes for CASSLGQANSPLHF.

Regarding this clone: Other DNA sequences of this sample code for an identical CDR3. The chain is built from TRBV7-2 and TRBJ2-2; TRBD1 aligns across 8 bases. The CDR3 loop spans 15 amino acids. Germline values: CDR1 SGHTA, CDR2 FQGNSA. The J segment lost 1 base and the V segment lost 3 bases, leaving 1 base of the junction unmatched. The DNA for the CDR3 is TGTGCCAGCAGCTTTGGGACAGGGAACACCGGGGAGCTGTTTTTT. It is translated as CASSFGTGNTGELFF.

The chain carries TRBV4-2 and TRBJ2-7, with 14 bases lining up with TRBD2. The CDR3 has 16 amino acids. CDR1 is LGHNA, CDR2 YNFKEQ, per germline. The J segment lost 4 bases and the V segment lost 0 bases, leaving 2 bases of the junction unmatched. The DNA of the CDR3 is TGTGCCAGCAGCCAAGATGGGACTAGCGGGGGATACGAGCAGTACTTC. Translated: CASSQDGTSGGYEQYF.

The CDR3 protein is CAWSKGLGNQPQHF. The CDR3 nucleotides read TGTGCCTGGAGCAAAGGGTTGGGCAATCAGCCCCAGCATTTT. This chain joins TRBV30 and TRBJ1-5, with no clear D. With 3 bases removed from V and 2 bases from J, the gap between germline ends came to 11 bases. Germline CDR1 reads GTSNPN; CDR2 reads SVGIG (reference sequence). The CDR3 loop spans 14 amino acids.

In this sample, this clone turned up a few times. The genes are TRBV7-2 and TRBJ2-7, with D unclear. V lost 1 base and J 3 bases, leaving 10 bases between the germline ends. There are 14 residues in the CDR3. Germline V gives CDR1 SGHTA, CDR2 FQGNSA. DNA for the CDR3: TGTGCCAGCAGCTTAGGACACGGCGGCTACGAGCAGTACTTC. Protein sequence: CASSLGHGGYEQYF.

V is TRBV2 and J is TRBJ2-2; tentatively, D is TRBD1 or TRBD2 (5 bases each). The length of the CDR3 is 18 residues. The V and J ends lost 7 bases and 3 bases respectively, with 24 bases between them. Germline-derived CDR1 and CDR2 are SNHLY and FYNNEI. The CDR3 coding sequence is TGTGCCAGCAATGATCGGGTTCCGGGACGAGAGGACACCGGGGAGCTGTTTTTT. This sequence encodes CASNDRVPGREDTGELFF. The variable domain in full, with the rest retrieved from reference TRBV2 and TRBJ2-2, is EPEVTQTPSHQVTQMGQEVILRCVPISNHLYFYWYRQILGQKVEFLVSFYNNEISEKSEIFDDQFSVERPDGSNFTLKIRSTKLEDSAMYFCASNDRVPGREDTGELFFGEGSRLTVL.

The rearrangement joins TRBV6-5 to TRBJ2-1; D unclear. CDR1 is MNHEY, CDR2 SVGAGI, per germline. This CDR3 has 12 residues. Trimming removed 6 bases from V and 6 bases from J, with 9 bases in between. The CDR3 DNA reads as TGTGCCAGCAGACGTAACAGCAATGAGCAGTTCTTC. Translating gives CASRRNSNEQFF.

The chain combines TRBV2 with TRBJ2-7, with D perhaps given as TRBD1 or TRBD2 (5 bases each). The CDR3 has 15 amino acids. Looked up from germline, CDR1 is SNHLY and CDR2 is FYNNEI. Trimming took 5 bases from V and 7 from J, leaving 21 bases between them. The CDR3 here is CASSYRTGSLQEQYF. The CDR3 DNA sequence: TGTGCCAGCAGTTACAGGACGGGGTCCCTTCAAGAGCAGTACTTC.

The V call is TRBV29-1, the J call TRBJ2-6, with unresolved D. CDR3 length: 15 residues. Deletions cut 2 bases from V and 0 bases from J, with 8 bases between. Germline V CDR1 and CDR2: SQVTM, ANQGSEA. CDR3 residues: CSVENPNSGANVLTF. Written as DNA, the CDR3 is TGCAGCGTTGAAAACCCAAACTCTGGGGCCAACGTCCTGACTTTC. Full variable domain (rest looked up from reference TRBV29-1 and TRBJ2-6): SAVISQKPSRDICQRGTSLTIQCQVDSQVTMMFWYRQQPGQSLTLIATANQGSEATYESGFVIDKFPISRPNLTFSTLTVSNMSPEDSSIYLCSVENPNSGANVLTFGAGSRLTVL.

The CDR3 DNA is TGTGCCACCAGTCGCGACGGTGGTTTTCAGACTACGCAGTATTTT. This translates into CATSRDGGFQTTQYF. V usage is TRBV15 and J usage is TRBJ2-3; no clear D gene. The CDR3 has 15 residues. Trimming stripped 6 bases from V and 8 bases from J, with 21 bases between. CDR1 LNHNV and CDR2 YYDKDF come from the germline V gene (reference sequence).

The chain recombines TRBV7-9 with TRBJ2-5, with D perhaps TRBD2 (5 bases). Between the trimmed V and J ends, which lost 2 bases and 7 bases, there was a span of 14 bases. Germline CDR1 reads SEHNR; CDR2 reads FQNEAQ (reference sequence). The CDR3 consists of 14 residues. The CDR3 nucleotides are TGTGCCAGCAGCTTATTAGCGACCTCTGGGACCCAGTACTTC. It yields the protein CASSLLATSGTQYF. Full variable domain (rest looked up from reference TRBV7-9 and TRBJ2-5): DTGVSQNPRHKITKRGQNVTFRCDPISEHNRLYWYRQTLGQGPEFLTYFQNEAQLEKSRLLSDRFSAERPKGSFSTLEIQRTEQGDSAMYLCASSLLATSGTQYFGPGTRLLVL.

The chain employs TRBV5-1 and TRBJ2-1; 9 positions agree with TRBD2. CDR3 size: 13 residues. Germline CDR1 and CDR2: SGHRS and YFSETQ. With V trimmed by 6 bases and J by 6 bases, 4 bases remained unmatched. The CDR3 reads CASIAGESNEQFF. For the CDR3, the DNA is TGCGCCAGCATAGCGGGAGAATCCAATGAGCAGTTCTTC. Combining the CDR3 with reference TRBV5-1 and TRBJ2-1 gives the whole variable domain KAGVTQTPRYLIKTRGQQVTLSCSPISGHRSVSWYQQTPGQGLQFLFEYFSETQRNKGNFPGRFSGRQFSNSRSEMNVSTLELGDSALYLCASIAGESNEQFFGPGTRLTVL.

This chain connects TRBV4-1 to TRBJ2-2; D is perhaps TRBD1 (6 bases). This CDR3 is built from 16 residues. Germline assignment: CDR1 MGHRA and CDR2 YSYEKL. Deletions cut 5 bases from V and 4 bases from J, with 17 bases between. In DNA form, the CDR3 reads TGCGCCAGCAGCTTGCCCAAGGGGGAAAGCACCGGGGAGCTGTTTTTT. The encoded protein is CASSLPKGESTGELFF.

The chain combines TRBV19 with TRBJ2-3; 7 bases fit TRBD2. Per the germline V gene, CDR1 is LNHDA and CDR2 is SQIVND (reference sequence). The CDR3 totals 15 residues. V was clipped by 9 bases and J by 1 base; unmatched bases: 10. The CDR3 protein is CASRPFAGGTDTQYF. The CDR3 DNA reads as TGTGCCAGCCGCCCCTTCGCGGGGGGCACAGATACGCAGTATTTT.

The chain joins TRBV11-1 to TRBJ1-3; D gene uncertain. The CDR3 is made up of 15 amino acids. Looked up from germline, CDR1 is SGHAT and CDR2 is FQDESV (reference sequence). The ends were cut back, 2 bases at V and 4 bases at J, with 12 bases in the middle. CDR3 loop: CASSLSARTGNTIYF. Written as DNA, the CDR3 is TGTGCCAGCAGCTTATCAGCCAGGACGGGAAACACCATATATTTT.

The chain combines TRBV5-4 with TRBJ2-4; 8 bases agree with TRBD1. The CDR3 is 14 amino acids. V shed 4 bases, J shed 8 bases, and the junction held 8 bases outside the gene matches. Germline assignment: CDR1 SGHNT and CDR2 YYREEE (reference sequence). CDR3 DNA sequence: TGTGCCAGCAGCATGACGGACAGGGCGGACATTCAGTACTTC. Protein: CASSMTDRADIQYF.

This chain connects TRBV30 to TRBJ1-4; 7 bases are shared with TRBD1. CDR1 and CDR2 from the germline V gene are GTSNPN and SVGIG (reference sequence). The trim removed 3 bases at V and 5 bases at J, leaving 9 bases unmatched. The CDR3 has 15 residues. This CDR3 reads CAWSTGAGGNEKLFF. In DNA, the CDR3 is TGTGCCTGGAGCACCGGGGCAGGGGGGAATGAAAAACTGTTTTTT.

This chain joins TRBV10-3 and TRBJ2-2; 14 positions match TRBD2. Germline V gene sequence: CDR1 ENHRY, CDR2 SYGVKD. The CDR3 has 17 residues. The V and J ends lost 4 bases and 1 base, in that order; junction bases with no gene match: 2. The CDR3 sequence: CAISGLAGGRNTGELFF. The CDR3 DNA sequence: TGTGCCATCAGTGGACTAGCGGGAGGGCGGAACACCGGGGAGCTGTTTTTT.

The chain is built from TRBV7-6 and TRBJ2-5; TRBD2 is a possible D gene (6 bases). The CDR3 runs 16 residues. Germline-derived CDR1 and CDR2 are SGHVS and FNYEAQ. V was trimmed by 0 bases and J by 5 bases, leaving 16 bases between them. The CDR3 sequence: CASSLAETRASETQYF. In nucleotides, the CDR3 is TGTGCCAGCAGCTTAGCGGAGACTAGGGCATCGGAGACCCAGTACTTC.

The genes are TRBV19 and TRBJ2-5; D is perhaps TRBD1 or TRBD2 (5 bases each). V lost 5 bases and J lost 3, with 10 bases in between. Germline V CDR1 and CDR2: LNHDA, SQIVND (reference sequence). The CDR3 is 13 amino acids. The CDR3 DNA reads TGTGCCAGTAGTCGGGGCAGGGAAGAGACCCAGTACTTC. As protein: CASSRGREETQYF. Combining the CDR3 with reference TRBV19 and TRBJ2-5 gives the whole variable domain DGGITQSPKYLFRKEGQNVTLSCEQNLNHDAMYWYRQDPGQGLRLIYYSQIVNDFQKGDIAEGYSVSREKKESFPLTVTSAQKNPTAFYLCASSRGREETQYFGPGTRLLVL.

This clone was picked up one time. The chain employs TRBV30 and TRBJ2-7; the match to TRBD2 covers 13 bases. The CDR3 runs to 16 residues. V was pared by 0 bases and J by 5 bases, with 7 bases of the junction left unmatched. Germline V gives CDR1 GTSNPN, CDR2 SVGIG (reference sequence). CDR3 coding DNA: TGTGCCTGGAGTGTCGGACTAGCGGGAGAGGTTGACGAGCAGTACTTC. It codes for CAWSVGLAGEVDEQYF.

This clone was seen just once. The chain has TRBV6-6 and TRBJ1-6, with 10 bases matching TRBD1. The V segment lost 4 bases and the J segment 10 bases; nucleotides outside the gene matches: 4. CDR1 is MNHNY and CDR2 is SVGAGI in the germline V gene (reference sequence). The CDR3 consists of 14 residues. The CDR3 DNA follows: TGTGCCAGCAGTTCGGGACAGGGGTGGTCACCCCTCCACTTT. Its protein is CASSSGQGWSPLHF.

The CDR3 sequence is CAISPGTGSDEKLFF. For the CDR3, the DNA is TGTGCCATCAGTCCCGGGACAGGGTCGGATGAAAAACTGTTTTTT. The V call is TRBV10-3, the J call TRBJ1-4, with TRBD1 matching 9 bases. The V segment lost 5 bases and the J segment 6 bases; nucleotides outside the gene matches: 7. The germline V gene encodes CDR1 ENHRY and CDR2 SYGVKD. This CDR3 spans 15 amino acids.

The genes are TRBV11-2 and TRBJ2-5; D gene ambiguous. Per the germline V gene, CDR1 is SGHAT and CDR2 is FQNNGV. V was trimmed by 4 bases and J by 4 bases, leaving 7 bases between them. The CDR3 spans 12 residues. The DNA of the CDR3 is TGTGCCAGCAGCTCCATGGGAGAGACCCAGTACTTC. Translated: CASSSMGETQYF.